This T cell receptor (beta chain) was obtained from a study of T-cell reconstitution after alpha-beta-depleted transplantation in children. Unique molecular identifiers featured in how the TCRbeta library was prepared. TCRdb passed the PCR reads through MiXCR, listing each CDR3 protein once. The sample shows 670,000 or so distinct CDR3 sequences, about 12% of them seen only once. This clonotype was found many times. Its antigen is unknown. Deletions cut 11 bases from V and 4 bases from J, with 15 bases between. The CDR3 has 13 amino acids. Notes on the study in general: The authors attributed T-cell counts and diversity one year after transplant mostly to newly produced T cells. Several hundred graft clones that had expanded were reportedly the source of alpha-beta T cells about two months after transplant.

The rearrangement joins TRBV12-3 or TRBV12-4 to TRBJ1-3; tentative D call: TRBD1 (5 bases). The material was PBMCs, obtained before TCRalphabeta/CD19-depleted stem cell transplant. This receptor was obtained from a girl aged 2 to 9 with congenital amegakaryocytic thrombocytopenia, due to receive a stem cell transplant. The CDR3 DNA reads as TGTGCCGCCTCCGGGACCGTAGGAAACACCATATATTTT. Translation: CAASGTVGNTIYF.